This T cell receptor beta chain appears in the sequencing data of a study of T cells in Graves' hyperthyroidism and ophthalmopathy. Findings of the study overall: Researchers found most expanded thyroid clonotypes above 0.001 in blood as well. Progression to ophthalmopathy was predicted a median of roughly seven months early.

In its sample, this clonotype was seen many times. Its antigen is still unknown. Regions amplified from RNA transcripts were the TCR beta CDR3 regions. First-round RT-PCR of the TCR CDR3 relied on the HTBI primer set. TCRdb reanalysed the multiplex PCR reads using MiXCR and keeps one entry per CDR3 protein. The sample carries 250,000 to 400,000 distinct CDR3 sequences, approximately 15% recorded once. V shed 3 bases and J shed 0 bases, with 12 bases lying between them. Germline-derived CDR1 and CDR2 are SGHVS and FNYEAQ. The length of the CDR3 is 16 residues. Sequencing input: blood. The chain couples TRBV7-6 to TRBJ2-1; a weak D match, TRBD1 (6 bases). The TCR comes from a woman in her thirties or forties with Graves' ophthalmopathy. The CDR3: CASSLGAMSSYNEQFF. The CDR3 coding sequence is TGTGCCAGCAGCTTGGGGGCGATGAGCTCCTACAATGAGCAGTTCTTC.